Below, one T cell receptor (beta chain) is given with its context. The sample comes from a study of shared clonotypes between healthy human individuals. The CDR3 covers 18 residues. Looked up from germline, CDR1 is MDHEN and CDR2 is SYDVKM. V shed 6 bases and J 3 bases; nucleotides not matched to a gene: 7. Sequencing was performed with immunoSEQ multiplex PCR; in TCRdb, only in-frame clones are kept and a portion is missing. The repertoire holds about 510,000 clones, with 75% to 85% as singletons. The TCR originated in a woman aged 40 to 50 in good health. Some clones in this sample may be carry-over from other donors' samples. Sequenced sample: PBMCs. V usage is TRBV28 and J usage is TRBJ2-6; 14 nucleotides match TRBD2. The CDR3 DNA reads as TGTGCCAGCAGCTTAGGGACTAGCGGGAGTGGTGGGGCCAACGTCCTGACTTTC. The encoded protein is CASSLGTSGSGGANVLTF.